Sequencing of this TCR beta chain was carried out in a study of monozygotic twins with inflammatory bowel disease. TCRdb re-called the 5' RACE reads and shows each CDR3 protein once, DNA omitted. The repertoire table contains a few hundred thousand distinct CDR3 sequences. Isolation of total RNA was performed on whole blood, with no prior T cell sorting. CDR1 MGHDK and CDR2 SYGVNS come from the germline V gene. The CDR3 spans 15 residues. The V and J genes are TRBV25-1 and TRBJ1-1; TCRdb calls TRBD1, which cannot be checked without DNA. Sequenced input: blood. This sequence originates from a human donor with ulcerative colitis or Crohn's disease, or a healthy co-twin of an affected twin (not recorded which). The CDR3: CASSAPQDLNTEAFF.